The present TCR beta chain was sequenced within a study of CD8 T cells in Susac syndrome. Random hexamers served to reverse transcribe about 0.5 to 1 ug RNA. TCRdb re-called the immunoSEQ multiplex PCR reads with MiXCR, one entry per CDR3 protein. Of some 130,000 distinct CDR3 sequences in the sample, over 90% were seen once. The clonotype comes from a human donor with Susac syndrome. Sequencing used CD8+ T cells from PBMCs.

CDR3 sequence reads: CSVRQGVYEQYF. The CDR3 nucleotides read TGCAGCGTTCGACAGGGAGTTTACGAGCAGTACTTC. The rearrangement uses TRBV29-1 and TRBJ2-7; 7 nucleotides align to TRBD1. With 5 bases clipped from V and 4 bases from J, the junction kept 5 bases outside the gene matches. This CDR3 region has 12 residues. Per the germline V gene, CDR1 is SQVTM and CDR2 is ANQGSEA.